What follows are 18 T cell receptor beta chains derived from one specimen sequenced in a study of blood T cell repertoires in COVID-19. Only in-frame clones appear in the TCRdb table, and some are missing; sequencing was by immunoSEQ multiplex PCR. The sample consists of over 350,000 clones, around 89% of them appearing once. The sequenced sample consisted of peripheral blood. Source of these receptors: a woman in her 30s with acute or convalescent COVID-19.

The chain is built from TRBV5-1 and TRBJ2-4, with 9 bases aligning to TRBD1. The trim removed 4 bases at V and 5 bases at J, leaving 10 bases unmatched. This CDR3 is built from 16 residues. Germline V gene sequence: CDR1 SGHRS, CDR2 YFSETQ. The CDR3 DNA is TGCGCCAGCAGCATAGACACCGGGACAGGGCAAAACATTCAGTACTTC. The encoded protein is CASSIDTGTGQNIQYF.

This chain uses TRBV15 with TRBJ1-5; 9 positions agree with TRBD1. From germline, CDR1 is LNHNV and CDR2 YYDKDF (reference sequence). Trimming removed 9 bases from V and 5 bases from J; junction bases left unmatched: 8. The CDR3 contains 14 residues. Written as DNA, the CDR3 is TGTGCCACTACCGGGACAGGGACCCATCAGCCCCAGCATTTT. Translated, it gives CATTGTGTHQPQHF.

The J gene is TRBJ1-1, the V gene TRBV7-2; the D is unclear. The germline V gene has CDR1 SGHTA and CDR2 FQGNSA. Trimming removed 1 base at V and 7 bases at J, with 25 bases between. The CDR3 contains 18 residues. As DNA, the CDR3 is TGTGCCAGCAGCTTAGAGTGGGCACGAATAGGCCGCAAGGTTGAAGCTTTCTTT. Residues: CASSLEWARIGRKVEAFF. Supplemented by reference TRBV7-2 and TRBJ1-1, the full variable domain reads GAGVSQSPSNKVTEKGKDVELRCDPISGHTALYWYRQSLGQGLEFLIYFQGNSAPDKSGLPSDRFSAERTGGSVSTLTIQRTQQEDSAVYLCASSLEWARIGRKVEAFFGQGTRLTVV.

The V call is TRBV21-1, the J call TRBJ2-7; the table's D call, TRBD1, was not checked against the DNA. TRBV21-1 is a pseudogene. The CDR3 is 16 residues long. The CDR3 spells CASSKSGTGVSYEQYF. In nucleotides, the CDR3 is TGTGCCAGCAGCAAATCCGGGACAGGGGTTTCCTACGAGCAGTACTTC.

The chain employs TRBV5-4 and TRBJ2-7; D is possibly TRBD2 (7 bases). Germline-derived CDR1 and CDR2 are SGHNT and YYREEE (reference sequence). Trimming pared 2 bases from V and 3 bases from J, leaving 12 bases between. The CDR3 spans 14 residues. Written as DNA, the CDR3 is TGTGCCAGCAGCTTAGGGGGGGATAACTACGAGCAGTACTTC. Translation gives CASSLGGDNYEQYF.

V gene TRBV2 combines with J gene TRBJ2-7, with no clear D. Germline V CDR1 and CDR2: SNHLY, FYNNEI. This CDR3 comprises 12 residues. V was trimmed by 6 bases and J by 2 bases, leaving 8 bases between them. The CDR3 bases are TGTGCCAGCAGCCTTATCCCCTACGAGCAGTACTTC. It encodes CASSLIPYEQYF. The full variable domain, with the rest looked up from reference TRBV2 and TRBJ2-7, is EPEVTQTPSHQVTQMGQEVILRCVPISNHLYFYWYRQILGQKVEFLVSFYNNEISEKSEIFDDQFSVERPDGSNFTLKIRSTKLEDSAMYFCASSLIPYEQYFGPGTRLTVT.

In nucleotides, the CDR3 is TGCAGCGTTGGTGGAGGGGGCTCGGACGAGCAGTACTTC. This codes for CSVGGGGSDEQYF. This chain connects TRBV29-1 to TRBJ2-7; D perhaps matches TRBD1 (7 bases). This CDR3 spans 13 amino acids. Germline loops: CDR1 SQVTM, CDR2 ANQGSEA. Trimming shortened V by 4 bases and J by 5 bases, and 15 bases separated the two germline ends.

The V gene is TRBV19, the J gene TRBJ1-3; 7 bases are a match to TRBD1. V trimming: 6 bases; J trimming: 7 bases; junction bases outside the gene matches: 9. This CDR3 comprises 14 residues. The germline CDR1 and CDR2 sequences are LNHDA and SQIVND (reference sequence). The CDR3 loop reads CASRKTGLGNTIYF. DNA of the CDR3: TGTGCCAGTAGGAAGACAGGGTTGGGGAACACCATATATTTT.

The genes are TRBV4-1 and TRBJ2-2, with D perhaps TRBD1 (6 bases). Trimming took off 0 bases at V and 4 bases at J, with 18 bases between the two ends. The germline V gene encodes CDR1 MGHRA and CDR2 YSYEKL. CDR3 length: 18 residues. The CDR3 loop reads CASSQDGRSSRGTGELFF. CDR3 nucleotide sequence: TGCGCCAGCAGCCAAGATGGACGGTCCAGCAGGGGCACCGGGGAGCTGTTTTTT.

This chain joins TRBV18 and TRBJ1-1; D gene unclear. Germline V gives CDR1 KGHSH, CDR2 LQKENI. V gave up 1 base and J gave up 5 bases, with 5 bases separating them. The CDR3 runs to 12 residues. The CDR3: CASSPRQTEAFF. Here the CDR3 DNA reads TGTGCCAGCTCACCACGACAAACTGAAGCTTTCTTT.

CDR3 coding DNA: TGTGCCAGCAGCTTAGAAACAGGGATCTATGGCTACACCTTC. Its translation is CASSLETGIYGYTF. The chain joins TRBV7-9 to TRBJ1-2, with D perhaps TRBD1 (6 bases). Germline CDR1 SEHNR, CDR2 FQNEAQ (reference sequence). V lost 1 base and J 4 bases, leaving 10 bases between the germline ends. This CDR3 is built from 14 residues.

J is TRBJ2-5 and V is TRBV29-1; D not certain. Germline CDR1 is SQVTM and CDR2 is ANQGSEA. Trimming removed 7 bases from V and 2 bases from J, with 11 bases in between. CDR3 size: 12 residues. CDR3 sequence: CSGLASQETQYF. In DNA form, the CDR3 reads TGCAGCGGGCTGGCTTCTCAAGAGACCCAGTACTTC.

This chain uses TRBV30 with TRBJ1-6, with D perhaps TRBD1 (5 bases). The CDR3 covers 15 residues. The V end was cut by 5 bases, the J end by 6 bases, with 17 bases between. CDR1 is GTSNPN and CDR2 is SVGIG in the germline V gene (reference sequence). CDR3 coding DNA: TGTGCCTGGGCCCGTGGAGGGGCAATTAATTCACCCCTCCACTTT. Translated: CAWARGGAINSPLHF.

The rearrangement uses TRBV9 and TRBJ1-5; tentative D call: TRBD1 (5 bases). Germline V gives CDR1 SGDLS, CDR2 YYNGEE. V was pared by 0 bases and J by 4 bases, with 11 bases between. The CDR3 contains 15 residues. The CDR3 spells CASSVGGEGNQPQHF. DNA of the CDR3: TGTGCCAGCAGCGTAGGGGGGGAGGGAAATCAGCCCCAGCATTTT. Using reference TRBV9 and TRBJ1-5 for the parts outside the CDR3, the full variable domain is DSGVTQTPKHLITATGQRVTLRCSPRSGDLSVYWYQQSLDQGLQFLIQYYNGEERAKGNILERFSAQQFPDLHSELNLSSLELGDSALYFCASSVGGEGNQPQHFGDGTRLSIL.

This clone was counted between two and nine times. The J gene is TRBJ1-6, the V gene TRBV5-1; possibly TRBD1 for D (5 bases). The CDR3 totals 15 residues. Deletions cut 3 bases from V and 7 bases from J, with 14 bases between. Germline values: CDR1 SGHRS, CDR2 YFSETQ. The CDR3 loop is CASSSGSGANSPLHF. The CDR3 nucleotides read TGCGCCAGCAGCTCGGGCTCTGGGGCCAATTCACCCCTCCACTTT. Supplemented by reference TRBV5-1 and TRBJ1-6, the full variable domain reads KAGVTQTPRYLIKTRGQQVTLSCSPISGHRSVSWYQQTPGQGLQFLFEYFSETQRNKGNFPGRFSGRQFSNSRSEMNVSTLELGDSALYLCASSSGSGANSPLHFGNGTRLTVT.

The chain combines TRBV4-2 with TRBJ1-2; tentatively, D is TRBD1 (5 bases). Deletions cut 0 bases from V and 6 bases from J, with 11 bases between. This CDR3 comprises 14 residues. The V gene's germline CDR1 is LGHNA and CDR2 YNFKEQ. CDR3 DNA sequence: TGTGCCAGCAGCCAAGACGGGGGGTACAATGGCTACACCTTC. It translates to CASSQDGGYNGYTF.

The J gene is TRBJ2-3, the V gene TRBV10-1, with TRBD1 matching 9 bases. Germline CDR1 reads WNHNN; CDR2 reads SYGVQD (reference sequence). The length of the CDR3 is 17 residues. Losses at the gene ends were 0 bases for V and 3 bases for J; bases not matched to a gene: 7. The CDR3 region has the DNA TGCGCCAGCAGTGAGTCCCTAGGGACAGGGCTGACAGATACGCAGTATTTT. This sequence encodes CASSESLGTGLTDTQYF.

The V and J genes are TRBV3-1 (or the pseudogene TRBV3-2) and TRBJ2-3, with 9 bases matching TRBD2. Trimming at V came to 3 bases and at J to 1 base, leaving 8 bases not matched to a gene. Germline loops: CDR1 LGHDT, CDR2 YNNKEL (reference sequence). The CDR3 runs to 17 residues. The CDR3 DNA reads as TGTGCCAGCAGCCAGGTAGCGGGGGATCGTGGCACAGATACGCAGTATTTT. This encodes CASSQVAGDRGTDTQYF.